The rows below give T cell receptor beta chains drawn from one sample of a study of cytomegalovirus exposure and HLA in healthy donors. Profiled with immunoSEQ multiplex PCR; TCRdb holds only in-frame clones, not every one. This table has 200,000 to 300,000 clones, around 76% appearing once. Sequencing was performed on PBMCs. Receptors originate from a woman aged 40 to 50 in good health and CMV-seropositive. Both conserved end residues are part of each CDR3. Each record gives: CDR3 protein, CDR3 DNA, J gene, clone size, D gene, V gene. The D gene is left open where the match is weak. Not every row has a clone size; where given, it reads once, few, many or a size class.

CDR3: CAWRTSRGNTEAFF
DNA: TGTGCCTGGAGGACCTCAAGGGGCAACACTGAAGCTTTCTTT
J: TRBJ1-1
size: -
D: -
V: TRBV30

CDR3: CASSRLTGTDTQYF
DNA: TGCGCCAGCAGCCGACTGACAGGGACAGATACGCAGTATTTT
J: TRBJ2-3
size: -
D: TRBD1
V: TRBV5-1

CDR3: CAWSGSSSGNTIYF
DNA: TGTGCCTGGAGTGGTTCTAGCTCTGGAAACACCATATATTTT
J: TRBJ1-3
size: -
D: -
V: TRBV30

CDR3: CASSPWDRGRGPQHF
DNA: TGTGCCAGTAGTCCTTGGGACAGGGGGCGAGGGCCCCAGCATTTT
J: TRBJ1-5
size: -
D: TRBD1
V: TRBV19

CDR3: CASSLEGRLSREAFF
DNA: TGTGCCAGCAGCTTAGAAGGCAGACTCAGTAGGGAAGCTTTCTTT
J: TRBJ1-1
size: -
D: -
V: TRBV11-2

CDR3: CASSLVGGDIQYF
DNA: TGTGCCAGCAGCTTGGTGGGGGGTGACATTCAGTACTTC
J: TRBJ2-4
size: -
D: -
V: TRBV5-6

CDR3: CASSLSAGFYGYTF
DNA: TGTGCCAGCAGTTTATCTGCGGGGTTCTATGGCTACACCTTC
J: TRBJ1-2
size: once
D: -
V: TRBV27

CDR3: CASSVATGFVSTF
DNA: TGTGCCAGCAGCGTAGCCACGGGGTTCGTAAGCACCTTC
J: TRBJ1-2
size: -
D: -
V: TRBV9

CDR3: CASSLIAWETQYF
DNA: TGTGCCAGCAGCTTGATAGCATGGGAGACCCAGTACTTC
J: TRBJ2-5
size: -
D: -
V: TRBV5-6

CDR3: CASSPGGFEQYF
DNA: TGTGCCAGCAGCCCGGGGGGTTTCGAGCAGTACTTC
J: TRBJ2-7
size: -
D: TRBD2
V: TRBV7-9

CDR3: CASSSQGTALYGYTF
DNA: TGTGCCAGCAGCTCCCAGGGAACGGCTCTCTATGGCTACACCTTC
J: TRBJ1-2
size: -
D: -
V: TRBV7-9

CDR3: CASSLPRNEQFF
DNA: TGCGCCAGCAGCCTTCCGCGGAATGAGCAGTTCTTC
J: TRBJ2-1
size: -
D: -
V: TRBV5-1

CDR3: CASSGGFYNEQFF
DNA: TGTGCCAGCAGCGGAGGGTTCTACAATGAGCAGTTCTTC
J: TRBJ2-1
size: -
D: -
V: TRBV9

CDR3: CATREPGSYGYTF
DNA: TGTGCCACCAGAGAACCGGGTTCCTATGGCTACACCTTC
J: TRBJ1-2
size: -
D: -
V: TRBV15

CDR3: CASRERTVSNQPQHF
DNA: TGTGCCAGCCGTGAACGGACAGTTAGCAATCAGCCCCAGCATTTT
J: TRBJ1-5
size: -
D: -
V: TRBV2

CDR3: CASSLGPGTGDTGELFF
DNA: TGTGCCAGCAGCTTGGGTCCCGGGACAGGGGACACCGGGGAGCTGTTTTTT
J: TRBJ2-2
size: -
D: TRBD1
V: TRBV5-4

CDR3: CASSLPGRGGTQYF
DNA: TGTGCCAGCAGCCTTCCGGGGAGGGGGGGGACCCAGTACTTC
J: TRBJ2-5
size: -
D: -
V: TRBV7-2

CDR3: CASSQDLQGRYYEQYF
DNA: TGCGCCAGCAGCCAAGATTTGCAGGGAAGGTACTACGAGCAGTACTTC
J: TRBJ2-7
size: -
D: -
V: TRBV4-1

CDR3: CAWNSIGTGYYGYTF
DNA: TGTGCCTGGAATTCGATTGGGACAGGCTACTATGGCTACACCTTC
J: TRBJ1-2
size: few
D: TRBD1
V: TRBV30

CDR3: CSADSMNTEAFF
DNA: TGCAGCGCAGACAGTATGAACACTGAAGCTTTCTTT
J: TRBJ1-1
size: -
D: -
V: TRBV29-1

CDR3: CAISDLGVAEQFF
DNA: TGTGCCATCAGTGACCTCGGGGTGGCTGAGCAGTTCTTC
J: TRBJ2-1
size: -
D: -
V: TRBV10-3

CDR3: CAWSKGAGGRRYTEAFF
DNA: TGTGCCTGGAGTAAAGGCGCAGGGGGTAGGAGGTACACTGAAGCTTTCTTT
J: TRBJ1-1
size: -
D: TRBD1
V: TRBV30

CDR3: CAWLPRRDSYTF
DNA: TGTGCCTGGCTCCCTCGAAGGGACAGCTACACCTTC
J: TRBJ1-2
size: -
D: -
V: TRBV30

CDR3: CASSDSGEVVDEQYF
DNA: TGTGCCAGCAGTGACTCGGGGGAGGTTGTCGACGAGCAGTACTTC
J: TRBJ2-7
size: -
D: -
V: TRBV25-1

CDR3: CASSPLAGSYNEQFF
DNA: TGTGCCAGCAGCCCGCTAGCGGGGTCCTACAATGAGCAGTTCTTC
J: TRBJ2-1
size: few
D: TRBD2
V: TRBV7-6

CDR3: CASSFGQEGNEQYF
DNA: TGTGCCAGCAGCTTTGGACAGGAAGGTAACGAGCAGTACTTC
J: TRBJ2-7
size: -
D: TRBD1
V: TRBV7-6

CDR3: CASSSWGGTTEAFF
DNA: TGTGCCAGCAGCTCGTGGGGGGGAACCACTGAAGCTTTCTTT
J: TRBJ1-1
size: -
D: -
V: TRBV7-2

CDR3: CAWSVVAGGPYEQFF
DNA: TGTGCCTGGAGTGTAGTAGCGGGAGGGCCGTATGAGCAGTTCTTC
J: TRBJ2-1
size: -
D: TRBD2
V: TRBV30

CDR3: CASSQAHRGVSGGATEAFF
DNA: TGTGCCAGCAGCCAAGCTCACAGGGGAGTCTCGGGTGGGGCCACTGAAGCTTTCTTT
J: TRBJ1-1
size: -
D: TRBD1
V: TRBV14

CDR3: CASSLVPLLSTDTQYF
DNA: TGCGCCAGCAGCTTGGTGCCCCTACTCTCCACAGATACGCAGTATTTT
J: TRBJ2-3
size: once
D: -
V: TRBV5-1

CDR3: CASSPGGGAIGEQFF
DNA: TGCGCCAGCTCCCCCGGCGGGGGTGCCATAGGCGAGCAGTTCTTC
J: TRBJ2-1
size: -
D: TRBD2
V: TRBV5-1

CDR3: CASRPTSGRSYNEQFF
DNA: TGTGCCAGCAGACCGACTAGCGGGAGGTCCTACAATGAGCAGTTCTTC
J: TRBJ2-1
size: -
D: TRBD2
V: TRBV7-9

CDR3: CTSSKDRGKNQPQHF
DNA: TGCACCAGCAGCAAAGACAGGGGAAAGAATCAGCCCCAGCATTTT
J: TRBJ1-5
size: -
D: -
V: TRBV1

CDR3: CASSPNGQGTDTQYF
DNA: TGTGCCAGCAGCCCCAACGGACAGGGCACAGATACGCAGTATTTT
J: TRBJ2-3
size: -
D: TRBD1
V: TRBV7-3

CDR3: CASSGTVQETQYF
DNA: TGTGCCAGCAGCGGGACAGTACAAGAGACCCAGTACTTC
J: TRBJ2-5
size: -
D: TRBD1
V: TRBV7-3

CDR3: CASSFGQSGTDTQYF
DNA: TGTGCCAGCAGCTTCGGACAGTCCGGCACAGATACGCAGTATTTT
J: TRBJ2-3
size: few
D: -
V: TRBV13

CDR3: CAWSGGTGGGVIAKNIQYF
DNA: TGTGCCTGGAGCGGAGGGACAGGGGGCGGCGTGATAGCCAAAAACATTCAGTACTTC
J: TRBJ2-4
size: -
D: TRBD1
V: TRBV30

CDR3: CASSQVDSYYGYTF
DNA: TGTGCCAGCAGCCAAGTAGACAGTTACTATGGCTACACCTTC
J: TRBJ1-2
size: once
D: -
V: TRBV14

CDR3: CSSSPDSYGYTF
DNA: TGTTCCAGCAGCCCGGACAGCTATGGCTACACCTTC
J: TRBJ1-2
size: -
D: -
V: TRBV7-9

CDR3: CASTTQGTSGMSDTGELFF
DNA: TGTGCCAGCACCACCCAAGGAACTAGCGGGATGTCTGACACCGGGGAGCTGTTTTTT
J: TRBJ2-2
size: -
D: TRBD2
V: TRBV7-9